The clone carrying this T cell receptor beta chain showed up just a few times. This CDR3 spans 14 amino acids. Per germline, CDR1 DFQATT and CDR2 SNEGSKA (reference sequence). The ends were cut back, 0 bases at V and 0 bases at J, with 9 bases in the middle. The data belong to a study of patients and donors after allogeneic stem cell transplantation. TCRdb reprocessed the RT-PCR reads with MiXCR, giving one entry per CDR3 protein. The repertoire has about a million distinct CDR3 sequences, 15% to 20% of them found once; the top ten carry around 6%. The clonotype was recovered from a human donor who was either an allogeneic HSCT recipient or a stem cell or donor lymphocyte infusion donor (not recorded which). It is not recorded whose cells these are; they may come from a transplant donor. V and J are TRBV20-1 and TRBJ2-7, with unresolved D. The sample consisted of blood, either unsorted or a sorted T cell fraction (not recorded which). Here the CDR3 DNA reads TGCAGTGCTAGAGATTTGGGCACCTCCTACGAGCAGTACTTC. Translation gives CSARDLGTSYEQYF.